The TCR beta chain under discussion was sequenced for a study of blood T cell repertoires in COVID-19. On the study more broadly: Sites in the United States, Italy and Spain provided acute and convalescent COVID-19 samples.

How the authors handled the data: Amplified reference gene primers provided the basis for estimating nucleated cell counts. Using immunoSEQ multiplex PCR, the repertoire was profiled, and TCRdb retains in-frame clones only, with some absent. The DNA was the basis for D and trimming; V, J and clone size are from that table. The repertoire consists of approximately 210,000 clones, with approximately 82% occurring once and the leading ten covering around 2.5%. The TCR was taken from a woman in her 70s with active or convalescent COVID-19. The sample comprised peripheral blood.

The CDR3 loop reads CASSESATSVGELFF. CDR3 nucleotide sequence: TGCGCCAGCAGTGAGTCGGCGACTAGCGTCGGGGAGCTGTTTTTT. The chain joins TRBV10-1 to TRBJ2-2; 8 nucleotides agree with TRBD2. V was pared by 0 bases and J by 7 bases, with 4 bases of the junction left unmatched. This CDR3 spans 15 amino acids. The germline V gene encodes CDR1 WNHNN and CDR2 SYGVQD (reference sequence).